This TCR beta chain was observed in a study of blood T cell repertoires in COVID-19. Study-level information: Sites in the United States, Italy and Spain provided acute and convalescent COVID-19 samples. Sources were T cells, B-cell-depleted T cells, or PBMCs; the material itself was cDNA or gDNA.

Germline V lookup: CDR1 MNHEY, CDR2 SMNVEV (reference sequence). The V gene end was trimmed by 8 bases and the J gene end by 2 bases; junction bases not matched to a gene: 3. This CDR3 has 14 residues. Original processing methods: Cell counts per sample came from amplifying reference gene primers. The method was immunoSEQ multiplex PCR; TCRdb's version includes in-frame clones alone and lacks a portion of them. V and J calls and clone size are as listed in that table; D and trimming were resolved from the DNA. The sample includes 250,000 to 300,000 clones, about 70% of them seen just once. This clone was found once.

The source of this sequence is a woman over 75 with acute or convalescent COVID-19. Material: peripheral blood. The rearrangement uses TRBV27 and TRBJ2-1; 10 bases agree with TRBD2. CDR3 amino acids: CASEAGGAYNEQFF. DNA for the CDR3: TGTGCCAGCGAAGCGGGAGGGGCCTACAATGAGCAGTTCTTC.